This TCR beta chain stems from a study of blood T cell repertoires in COVID-19. About the study: The analysed material was cDNA or gDNA that came from T cells, B-cell-depleted T cells, or PBMCs.

V shed 8 bases and J shed 6 bases, with 16 bases lying between them. Germline V gives CDR1 SQVTM, CDR2 ANQGSEA. The CDR3 totals 12 residues. Original methodology: Amplification from reference gene primers served as the basis for estimated nucleated cell counts. The table came from immunoSEQ multiplex PCR; TCRdb's copy has only in-frame clones and leaves some out. V and J calls plus clone size are reproduced from that table; the DNA served to infer D and trimming. Among more than 150,000 clones listed, 85% to 90% were seen once. The rearrangement joins TRBV29-1 to TRBJ1-2; possibly TRBD1 for D (6 bases). The receptor comes from a woman aged 65 to 85 with COVID-19, enrolled during active disease. Source material: peripheral blood. The CDR3 reads CSFKGGADGYTF. The DNA of the CDR3 is TGCAGCTTCAAGGGGGGGGCAGATGGCTACACCTTC.